What follows are 27 T cell receptor beta chains derived from one specimen sequenced in a study of shared clonotypes between healthy human individuals. Assay used: immunoSEQ multiplex PCR; TCRdb lists only in-frame clones, some missing. The data contain over a million clones, under 80% of them singletons. Material for sequencing was memory CD4+ T cells sorted from blood. The subset here: CD45RA-negative fraction. The receptors come from a man between 18 and 29 years old in good health.

V gene TRBV6-6 combines with J gene TRBJ2-3; a weak D match, TRBD2 (6 bases). Germline loops: CDR1 MNHNY, CDR2 SVGAGI (reference sequence). V lost 2 bases, J lost 2 bases, and 11 bases lay in between. The CDR3 contains 15 residues. CDR3 protein: CASSYGAGLTDTQYF. CDR3 nucleotides: TGTGCCAGCAGTTACGGCGCGGGGCTCACAGATACGCAGTATTTT.

This clone has ten or more counts. The V gene is TRBV11-3, the J gene TRBJ1-5; D gene unclear. The V gene lost 3 bases and the J gene lost 5 bases, with 14 bases spanning the gap. This CDR3 comprises 15 residues. Germline V gene data show CDR1 as SGHNT and CDR2 as YENEEA. CDR3 in DNA: TGTGCCAGCAGCTTTCTAACAGCCATTGATCAGCCCCAGCATTTT. It yields the protein CASSFLTAIDQPQHF.

The rearrangement links TRBV29-1 to TRBJ2-1; D is perhaps TRBD2 (6 bases). CDR1 is SQVTM and CDR2 is ANQGSEA in the germline V gene. This CDR3 contains 14 residues. Deletions cut 5 bases from V and 2 bases from J, with 13 bases between. CDR3 sequence (DNA): TGCAGCGTTCTCGCGGGGTCCACCTACAATGAGCAGTTCTTC. This sequence encodes CSVLAGSTYNEQFF.

The chain employs TRBV28 and TRBJ2-1; 14 bases align to TRBD2. The CDR3 is 14 residues long. Trimming removed 5 bases from V and 9 bases from J; junction bases left unmatched: 3. Germline lookup yields CDR1 MDHEN and CDR2 SYDVKM. The CDR3 protein is CASSQGLAGAEQFF. CDR3 bases: TGTGCCAGCAGTCAGGGACTAGCGGGGGCTGAGCAGTTCTTC.

V is TRBV7-3 and J is TRBJ1-5; D is perhaps TRBD1 (5 bases). Germline CDR1 SGHTA, CDR2 FQGTGA. The CDR3 contains 16 residues. The V and J ends lost 5 bases and 9 bases respectively, with 23 bases between them. This chain's CDR3 is CASSPIAVGEGWPQHF. The DNA for the CDR3 is TGTGCCAGCAGCCCCATTGCTGTAGGGGAGGGGTGGCCCCAGCATTTT.

This clone was counted a few times. The rearrangement uses TRBV12-5 and TRBJ1-5; D ambiguous. This CDR3 is built from 13 residues. Per germline, CDR1 LGHNT and CDR2 FRNRAP. Trimming took 3 bases from V and 5 from J, leaving 8 bases between them. The CDR3 protein is CASGLDGHQPQHF. The CDR3 DNA is TGTGCTAGTGGTTTAGATGGACATCAGCCCCAGCATTTT.

CDR3 sequence (DNA): TGTGCCAGCAGTTCCCGAAGGGGCTATCGTGCAGATACGCAGTATTTT. Translating gives CASSSRRGYRADTQYF. The J gene is TRBJ2-3, the V gene TRBV27, with D perhaps matching TRBD1 (5 bases). Germline V lookup: CDR1 MNHEY, CDR2 SMNVEV (reference sequence). This CDR3 spans 16 amino acids. V lost 4 bases and J lost 4, with 18 bases in between.

The chain uses TRBV29-1 and TRBJ2-5, with TRBD1 matching over 8 bases. The germline gives CDR1 SQVTM, CDR2 ANQGSEA. Trimming took 7 bases from V and 5 from J; bases not matched to a gene: 9. This CDR3 region has 13 residues. Here the CDR3 reads CSAGQGVPETQYF. CDR3 DNA sequence: TGCAGCGCTGGACAGGGAGTTCCGGAGACCCAGTACTTC. Based on the CDR3 plus reference TRBV29-1 and TRBJ2-5, the full variable domain is SAVISQKPSRDICQRGTSLTIQCQVDSQVTMMFWYRQQPGQSLTLIATANQGSEATYESGFVIDKFPISRPNLTFSTLTVSNMSPEDSSIYLCSAGQGVPETQYFGPGTRLLVL.

The CDR3 DNA is TGTGCCAGCAGAAGGGACAGAACTAACTATGGCTACACCTTC. Protein: CASRRDRTNYGYTF. The chain uses TRBV6-5 and TRBJ1-2; TRBD1 aligns across 7 bases. V shed 6 bases and J 0 bases; nucleotides not matched to a gene: 4. The germline V gene has CDR1 MNHEY and CDR2 SVGAGI. CDR3 length: 14 residues.

The CDR3 spells CASRNRGGAEQYF. DNA for the CDR3: TGTGCCAGCAGAAATCGAGGGGGGGCCGAGCAGTACTTC. J is TRBJ2-7 and V is TRBV4-2; D possibly corresponds to TRBD2 (7 bases). Germline V gives CDR1 LGHNA, CDR2 YNFKEQ. This CDR3 contains 13 residues. Trimming pared 6 bases from V and 6 bases from J, leaving 15 bases between.

This clone has only one observation. V is TRBV6-1 and J is TRBJ1-2, with D uncertain. CDR3 size: 14 residues. CDR1 and CDR2 from the germline V gene are MNHNS and SASEGT. V was pared by 1 base and J by 0 bases, with 6 bases between. The CDR3 spells CASSEGPANYGYTF. The DNA of the CDR3 is TGTGCCAGCAGTGAAGGCCCAGCTAACTATGGCTACACCTTC.

The rearrangement joins TRBV7-2 to TRBJ2-1; no clear D. Trimming left V 1 base short and J 5 bases short, with 9 bases between. The CDR3 is 14 residues long. Germline V CDR1 and CDR2: SGHTA, FQGNSA. This CDR3 is CASSLDFRNNEQFF. The CDR3 DNA reads TGTGCCAGCAGCTTAGATTTCCGAAACAATGAGCAGTTCTTC.

Of note for this clone: This may come from a read error, since a much larger clone is one base off. The chain uses TRBV19 and TRBJ2-2; 9 bases fit TRBD1. Germline V gene data show CDR1 as LNHDA and CDR2 as SQIVND (reference sequence). The V gene end was trimmed by 7 bases and the J gene end by 4 bases; junction bases not matched to a gene: 4. This CDR3 is built from 14 residues. CDR3 loop: CASTETGGTGELFF. The CDR3 DNA reads as TGTGCCAGTACGGAGACAGGGGGCACCGGGGAGCTGTTTTTT.

This chain connects TRBV6-6 to TRBJ2-3, with D maybe TRBD1 (6 bases). V lost 7 bases to trimming and J lost 1 base, with 12 bases between them. From germline, CDR1 is MNHNY and CDR2 SVGAGI (reference sequence). CDR3 length: 14 amino acids. The CDR3 sequence is CASTPPGGTDTQYF. DNA for the CDR3: TGTGCCAGCACCCCGCCAGGGGGCACAGATACGCAGTATTTT.

Details on this clone: In the same sample, other DNA sequences code for this CDR3. J is TRBJ1-1 and V is TRBV28, with D possibly matching TRBD1 (5 bases). V was cut by 5 bases and J by 2 bases, with 15 bases left in between. The CDR3 covers 15 residues. Germline-derived CDR1 and CDR2 are MDHEN and SYDVKM. Written as DNA, the CDR3 is TGTGCCAGCAGTCCACCCGGGACGGCTAACACTGAAGCTTTCTTT. It codes for CASSPPGTANTEAFF.

This clone was seen only once. V is TRBV5-5 and J is TRBJ1-5, with 8 positions matching TRBD1. The CDR3 covers 14 residues. The germline gives CDR1 SGHKS, CDR2 YYEKEE (reference sequence). Trimming took 0 bases from V and 6 from J; bases not matched to a gene: 2. CDR3 region: CASSLGQGIQPQHF. CDR3 DNA sequence: TGTGCCAGCAGCTTGGGACAGGGGATTCAGCCCCAGCATTTT.

The CDR3 DNA sequence: TGTGCCAGCTCCGGGACAGGGGGCACCGGGGAGCTGTTTTTT. Its protein product is CASSGTGGTGELFF. The chain couples TRBV10-3 to TRBJ2-2, with 11 bases that match TRBD1. The V gene end was trimmed by 10 bases and the J gene end by 4 bases; junction bases not matched to a gene: 5. Germline V gene data show CDR1 as ENHRY and CDR2 as SYGVKD. The CDR3 is 14 amino acids.

The chain links TRBV6-5 to TRBJ1-1, with TRBD1 as a possible D gene (5 bases). Germline values: CDR1 MNHEY, CDR2 SVGAGI. Between the trimmed V and J ends, which lost 2 bases and 1 base, there was a span of 14 bases. The CDR3 sequence is 16 residues long. In DNA form, the CDR3 reads TGTGCCAGCAGTTACGGGGGATACGGGACGAACACTGAAGCTTTCTTT. Translation gives CASSYGGYGTNTEAFF.

Only a few counts were recorded for this clone. Other DNA variants within this sample encode the same CDR3. V usage is TRBV15 and J usage is TRBJ1-5; the D is unclear. Germline V CDR1 and CDR2: LNHNV, YYDKDF (reference sequence). CDR3 size: 13 residues. Trimming took 4 bases from V and 1 from J, leaving 5 bases between them. CDR3 sequence reads: CATSTSSNQPQHF. The CDR3 DNA sequence: TGTGCCACCAGCACGTCCAGCAATCAGCCCCAGCATTTT. The complete variable domain, with remaining parts taken from reference TRBV15 and TRBJ1-5, reads DAMVIQNPRYQVTQFGKPVTLSCSQTLNHNVMYWYQQKSSQAPKLLFHYYDKDFNNEADTPDNFQSRRPNTSFCFLDIRSPGLGDTAMYLCATSTSSNQPQHFGDGTRLSIL.

The genes are TRBV30 and TRBJ2-2; TRBD1 matches at 10 bases. V lost 2 bases to trimming and J lost 6 bases; unmatched junction nucleotides: 12. The V gene's germline CDR1 is GTSNPN and CDR2 SVGIG (reference sequence). The CDR3 is 17 amino acids. CDR3 residues: CAWSKDRGRLGAGELFF. CDR3 bases: TGTGCCTGGAGTAAGGACAGGGGGAGATTAGGGGCCGGGGAGCTGTTTTTT.

The chain couples TRBV18 to TRBJ1-2; D unresolved. Trimming stripped 1 base from V and 3 bases from J, with 6 bases between. The CDR3 totals 13 residues. Germline V gives CDR1 KGHSH, CDR2 LQKENI. The CDR3 DNA follows: TGTGCCAGCTCACCACGTGTAGACTATGGCTACACCTTC. Translation: CASSPRVDYGYTF.

V gene TRBV6-1 combines with J gene TRBJ2-2; perhaps D is TRBD1 or TRBD2 (5 bases each). The CDR3 loop spans 15 amino acids. Germline CDR1 MNHNS, CDR2 SASEGT. V was clipped by 1 base and J by 6 bases, with 12 bases between them. In DNA, the CDR3 is TGTGCCAGCAGTGAAGATGCAGGGACCCCCGGGGAGCTGTTTTTT. Protein product: CASSEDAGTPGELFF.

The chain uses TRBV15 and TRBJ1-3, with a weak D call TRBD1 (5 bases). V lost 5 bases to trimming and J lost 0 bases, with 14 bases between them. The germline V gene encodes CDR1 LNHNV and CDR2 YYDKDF (reference sequence). The CDR3 is made up of 16 amino acids. CDR3 sequence: CATSAARQLSGNTIYF. The CDR3 region has the DNA TGTGCCACCAGCGCAGCCAGACAGCTCTCTGGAAACACCATATATTTT.

V usage is TRBV29-1 and J usage is TRBJ1-3; tentatively, D is TRBD1 (5 bases). The ends were cut back, 6 bases at V and 3 bases at J, with 9 bases in the middle. The CDR3 spans 12 residues. The V gene's germline CDR1 is SQVTM and CDR2 ANQGSEA. The CDR3 DNA reads TGCAGCGTAGGGACCGATGGAAACACCATATATTTT. Protein: CSVGTDGNTIYF.

This chain uses TRBV4-1 with TRBJ1-5; 8 bases match TRBD1. V dropped 3 bases and J dropped 4; count of bases not matched to a gene: 2. The CDR3 totals 14 residues. Germline-derived CDR1 and CDR2 are MGHRA and YSYEKL. The CDR3 loop reads CASSQTGVNQPQHF. As DNA, the CDR3 is TGCGCCAGCAGCCAGACAGGGGTTAATCAGCCCCAGCATTTT.

The V gene is TRBV10-2, the J gene TRBJ1-6; a weak D match, TRBD1 (5 bases). Per the germline V gene, CDR1 is WSHSY and CDR2 is SAAADI. The V end was cut by 5 bases, the J end by 12 bases, with 11 bases between. CDR3 length: 12 residues. Written as DNA, the CDR3 is TGCGCCAGCAGTCGGGGCCAAGAACCCCTCCACTTT. Encoded protein: CASSRGQEPLHF.

The chain recombines TRBV5-4 with TRBJ1-1; weak D call: TRBD1 (6 bases). Germline CDR1 SGHNT, CDR2 YYREEE (reference sequence). The CDR3 covers 14 residues. V was shortened by 4 bases and J by 1 base, with 11 bases between the two germline ends. CDR3 protein: CASSVGGANTEAFF. CDR3 in DNA: TGTGCCAGCAGCGTAGGGGGAGCGAACACTGAAGCTTTCTTT.